The present entry profiles one T cell receptor beta chain with its context. Antigen unknown. V lost 11 bases and J lost 5, with 16 bases in between. This CDR3 is 12 amino acids long. Germline V gives CDR1 MNHEY, CDR2 SVGAGI. The data stem from a study of OX40 agonist ivuxolimab in advanced cancers. The overall study: Patients with hepatocellular carcinoma, melanoma, renal cell or head and neck cancer made up the dose-escalation patients. Findings and limits, study-wide: Clonal expansion was seen in CD4+ and CD8+ blood T cells by week 6 at 0.1 to 3.0 mg/kg. Nonresponders included some who also had low normalized T-cell clonal expansion.

Sequencing used immunoSEQ multiplex PCR; TCRdb keeps in-frame clones, though not all of them. Of 98,000 or so clones in the sample, 80% to 95% were seen once. The sample consisted of CD4+ or CD8+ T cells sorted from blood, taken in a trial of the OX40 agonist ivuxolimab. This chain connects TRBV6-5 to TRBJ2-7, with D maybe TRBD2 (6 bases). The sequence derives from an adult with an advanced solid tumor such as melanoma, head and neck, liver or kidney cancer. This CDR3 reads CAAQKASDEQYF. The CDR3 coding sequence is TGTGCCGCCCAAAAGGCTAGCGACGAGCAGTACTTC.